Reported below is one TCR beta chain. Only in-frame clones appear in the TCRdb table, and some are missing; sequencing was by immunoSEQ multiplex PCR. Of more than 70,000 clones listed, roughly 93% are singletons. This entry comes from a study of technical replicates of blood from a handful of donors. The germline gives CDR1 SGDLS, CDR2 YYNGEE. V was shortened by 4 bases and J by 2 bases, with 17 bases between the two germline ends. The CDR3 spans 16 residues. The chain is built from TRBV9 and TRBJ2-3; D perhaps matches TRBD2 (6 bases). The clonotype comes from a human donor in good health. The sequenced sample consisted of T cells isolated from PBMCs. The CDR3 DNA follows: TGTGCCAGCAGCCTTAAGCGGGTGATCCCCACAGATACGCAGTATTTT. Protein product: CASSLKRVIPTDTQYF.